Listed below are T cell receptor beta chains from one sample, sequenced in a study of T cells in Graves' hyperthyroidism and ophthalmopathy. TCRdb reprocessed the multiplex PCR reads via MiXCR and lists one record per CDR3 protein. This table holds some 550,000 distinct CDR3 sequences, roughly 16% found once. Specimen: blood. All receptors come from a woman aged 40-49 years with Graves' ophthalmopathy. Each CDR3 is given with its conserved first and last residue. A D gene is named only where the DNA matches it firmly. Only some rows state a clone size, as once, few, many or a class for expanded clones.

size	D	length	J	V	DNA	CDR3
few	-	15	TRBJ2-3	TRBV20-1	TGCAGTGCTATTTCAGGGGCAATGGGCACAGATACGCAGTATTTT	CSAISGAMGTDTQYF
-	-	17	TRBJ1-1	TRBV27	TGTGCCAGCAGTACCAAAACGGGGGAAGTGGCGGACACTGAAGCTTTCTTT	CASSTKTGEVADTEAFF
-	-	16	TRBJ2-3	TRBV7-9	TGTGCCAGCAGCTTACAAAGCGGAACGAGCACAGATACGCAGTATTTT	CASSLQSGTSTDTQYF
many	TRBD1	14	TRBJ1-4	TRBV2	TGTGCCAGCAGAGGACAGGGGGCGGCGGAAAAACTGTTTTTT	CASRGQGAAEKLFF
few	-	15	TRBJ2-5	TRBV7-9	TGTGCCAGCAACGCCGGGGGTCTCCTGGGGGGGACCCAGTACTTC	CASNAGGLLGGTQYF
many	-	13	TRBJ2-7	TRBV5-5	TGTGCCAGCAGCTCCGGGGCCCCCTACGAGCAGTACTTC	CASSSGAPYEQYF
many	-	15	TRBJ1-2	TRBV27	TGTGCCAGCAGTTTATCCGCGGGGGCTCTCTATGGCTACACCTTC	CASSLSAGALYGYTF
-	-	15	TRBJ1-2	TRBV4-1	TGCGCCAGCAGCCCCCGGGCCCCTGGGGCTTATGGCTACACCTTC	CASSPRAPGAYGYTF
-	-	13	TRBJ2-3	TRBV19	TGTGCCAGTAGTATTACTATTCCAGATACGCAGTATTTT	CASSITIPDTQYF
-	-	13	TRBJ1-1	TRBV6-4	TGTGCCAGCAGGGCAGGGGCGGGTACTGAAGCTTTCTTT	CASRAGAGTEAFF
-	TRBD2	16	TRBJ2-2	TRBV7-8	TGTGCCAGCAGTCGGACTAGCCGATCCAACACCGGGGAGCTGTTTTTT	CASSRTSRSNTGELFF
-	TRBD2	15	TRBJ2-1	TRBV20-1	TGCAGTGCTAGGCCACTAGCGGTCCATTACAATGAGCAGTTCTTC	CSARPLAVHYNEQFF
many	-	17	TRBJ2-1	TRBV10-3	TGTGCCATCAGCCCCGGGCTAGCACCAACCTCCTACAATGAGCAGTTCTTC	CAISPGLAPTSYNEQFF
many	TRBD1	15	TRBJ1-2	TRBV6-2/TRBV6-3	TGTGCCAGCAGTACGACAGGGGCACGCTCGACGGGCTACACCTTC	CASSTTGARSTGYTF
-	TRBD1	15	TRBJ1-6	TRBV7-9	TGTGTCAGCAGCACATACAGGGGCGATAATTCACCCCTCCACTTT	CVSSTYRGDNSPLHF
-	-	14	TRBJ1-4	TRBV9	TGTGCCAGCAGCGTAGGGGGTAGGCGTGAAAAACTGTTTTTT	CASSVGGRREKLFF
few	-	13	TRBJ1-2	TRBV29-1	TGCAGCGTTGCAAGTGGGATCCCATATGGCTACACCTTC	CSVASGIPYGYTF
many	-	14	TRBJ2-4	TRBV28	TGTGCCAGCAGCTCGACAGGTCGAAACTACATTCAGTACTTC	CASSSTGRNYIQYF
-	-	14	TRBJ1-2	TRBV20-1	TGCAGTGCTAGAGATTCTGGAAGGACCCTCTCTGAGGCCTTC	CSARDSGRTLSEAF
many	-	15	TRBJ2-7	TRBV28	TGTGCCAGCAGGTCCGGGACGTTCTTCTCCTACGAGCAGTACTTC	CASRSGTFFSYEQYF
many	-	14	TRBJ2-5	TRBV5-1	TGCGCCAGCAGCAGGCAACAGGGGACTGAGACCCAGTACTTC	CASSRQQGTETQYF
-	TRBD2	17	TRBJ2-7	TRBV5-6	TGTGCCAGCAGCTGGACTAGCGGGAGCCATAGCTCCTACGAGCAGTACTTC	CASSWTSGSHSSYEQYF
-	TRBD2	15	TRBJ2-7	TRBV20-1	TGCAGTGCTCTTAAGGGGACGGGAGGCCTCTACGAGCAGTACTTC	CSALKGTGGLYEQYF
many	TRBD2	16	TRBJ2-3	TRBV5-1	TGCGCCAGCAGCTTGGCCACTAGCGCCAGCACAGATACGCAGTATTTT	CASSLATSASTDTQYF
few	-	12	TRBJ2-7	TRBV29-1	TGCAGCGTTGCCAGGGGAGACTACGAGCAGTACTTC	CSVARGDYEQYF
-	-	11	TRBJ1-1	TRBV19	TGTGCCAGTGCAGGGTACACTGAAGCTTTCTTT	CASAGYTEAFF
once	-	18	TRBJ2-5	TRBV20-1	TGCAGTGCTAGAGACCTGCAAGTTCGCGAGAACCCACGGGAGACCCAGTACTTC	CSARDLQVRENPRETQYF
-	-	14	TRBJ2-1	TRBV7-9	TGTGCCAGCAGCTTAGTAGCGGTTGGTAGTGAGCAGTTCTTC	CASSLVAVGSEQFF
-	-	17	TRBJ1-3	TRBV10-3	TGTGCCATCAGTGCTGGGGCCCCCAGGGAATCTGGAAACACCATATATTTT	CAISAGAPRESGNTIYF
few	-	18	TRBJ1-3	TRBV27	TGTGCCAGCAGTCCGAGAGCTGGACGGATTCACCCTGGAAACACCATATATTTT	CASSPRAGRIHPGNTIYF
few	-	15	TRBJ1-2	TRBV5-1	TGCGCCAGCAGCTGGGGACCGTTGGGAAACTATGGCTACACCTTC	CASSWGPLGNYGYTF
many	TRBD1	15	TRBJ1-1	TRBV7-9	TGTGCCAGCAGCTCGATGACAGGGGTTGACACTGAAGCTTTCTTT	CASSSMTGVDTEAFF
-	TRBD2	20	TRBJ2-2	TRBV6-1	TGTGCCAGCAGTCGGGGGTCTTTTCTAGCGGGGGATAAGAACACCGGGGAGCTGTTTTTT	CASSRGSFLAGDKNTGELFF
few	TRBD1	14	TRBJ1-2	TRBV6-6	TGTGCCAGCAGTTACACCAGACAGGGATCTGGCTACACCTTC	CASSYTRQGSGYTF
-	TRBD1	15	TRBJ1-1	TRBV6-2/TRBV6-3	TGTGCCAGCAGTTCGGAGACAGGGTTGAACACTGAAGCTTTCTTT	CASSSETGLNTEAFF
-	TRBD1	15	TRBJ2-7	TRBV30	TGTGCCTGGAGCGCCCCGGGACAGGGAACCTTTGAGCAGTACTTC	CAWSAPGQGTFEQYF
many	TRBD2	17	TRBJ2-5	TRBV7-2	TGTGCCAGCAGCCCCGGGACTAGCGGGAGGGCCGTAGAGACCCAGTACTTC	CASSPGTSGRAVETQYF
many	TRBD2	13	TRBJ2-3	TRBV7-3	TGTGCCAGCGCGCGGGGGGGGCCAGATACGCAGTATTTT	CASARGGPDTQYF
few	TRBD1	11	TRBJ2-5	TRBV28	TGTGCCAGCAGTTTTAAGGACAGGGCCTACTTC	CASSFKDRAYF
-	TRBD1	15	TRBJ2-2	TRBV30	TGTGCCTGGGGGTCCCAGGGGGTTTCCACCGGGGAGCTGTTTTTT	CAWGSQGVSTGELFF
many	-	17	TRBJ2-2	TRBV28	TGTGCCAGCAGTTCCGGCGCGTGGGGAGTGAACACCGGGGAGCTGTTTTTT	CASSSGAWGVNTGELFF
once	-	11	TRBJ1-1	TRBV11-2	TGTGCCAGCAGCTTAGTCCGTGAAACTTTCTTT	CASSLVRETFF
-	TRBD1	15	TRBJ2-3	TRBV3-1	TGTACCAGCAGCTTTCGACAGGGGAGGACAGATACGCAGTATTTT	CTSSFRQGRTDTQYF
many	TRBD2	15	TRBJ2-1	TRBV6-5	TGTGCCAGCAGTTACTCGCCGGGACTACCTAATGAGCAGTTCTTC	CASSYSPGLPNEQFF
-	TRBD1	15	TRBJ2-1	TRBV5-1	TGCGCCAGCAGCTTTTTGGGGGACAGTTACAATGAGCAGTTCTTC	CASSFLGDSYNEQFF
-	TRBD2	12	TRBJ2-5	TRBV6-1	TGTGCCGCTGGGACTAGTCACGAGACCCAGTACTTC	CAAGTSHETQYF
many	-	13	TRBJ1-5	TRBV30	TGTGCCTGGAGTAGGGGTAGAAATCAGCCCCAGCATTTT	CAWSRGRNQPQHF
-	-	15	TRBJ1-1	TRBV20-1	TGCAGTGCCAAACGGGGATACCGGGGGGGAACTGAAGCTTTCTTT	CSAKRGYRGGTEAFF
many	TRBD2	14	TRBJ2-5	TRBV28	TGTGCCAGCGGCCTTAGCGGGAATCAAGAGACCCAGTACTTC	CASGLSGNQETQYF
once	-	16	TRBJ2-2	TRBV19	TGTGCCAGTAGTGCCCGTCGAGGGGGGCGCACCGGGGAGCTGTTTTTT	CASSARRGGRTGELFF
many	TRBD1	15	TRBJ2-2	TRBV2	TGTGCCAGCGGGGACAGGGCATTGAACACCGGGGAGCTGTTTTTT	CASGDRALNTGELFF